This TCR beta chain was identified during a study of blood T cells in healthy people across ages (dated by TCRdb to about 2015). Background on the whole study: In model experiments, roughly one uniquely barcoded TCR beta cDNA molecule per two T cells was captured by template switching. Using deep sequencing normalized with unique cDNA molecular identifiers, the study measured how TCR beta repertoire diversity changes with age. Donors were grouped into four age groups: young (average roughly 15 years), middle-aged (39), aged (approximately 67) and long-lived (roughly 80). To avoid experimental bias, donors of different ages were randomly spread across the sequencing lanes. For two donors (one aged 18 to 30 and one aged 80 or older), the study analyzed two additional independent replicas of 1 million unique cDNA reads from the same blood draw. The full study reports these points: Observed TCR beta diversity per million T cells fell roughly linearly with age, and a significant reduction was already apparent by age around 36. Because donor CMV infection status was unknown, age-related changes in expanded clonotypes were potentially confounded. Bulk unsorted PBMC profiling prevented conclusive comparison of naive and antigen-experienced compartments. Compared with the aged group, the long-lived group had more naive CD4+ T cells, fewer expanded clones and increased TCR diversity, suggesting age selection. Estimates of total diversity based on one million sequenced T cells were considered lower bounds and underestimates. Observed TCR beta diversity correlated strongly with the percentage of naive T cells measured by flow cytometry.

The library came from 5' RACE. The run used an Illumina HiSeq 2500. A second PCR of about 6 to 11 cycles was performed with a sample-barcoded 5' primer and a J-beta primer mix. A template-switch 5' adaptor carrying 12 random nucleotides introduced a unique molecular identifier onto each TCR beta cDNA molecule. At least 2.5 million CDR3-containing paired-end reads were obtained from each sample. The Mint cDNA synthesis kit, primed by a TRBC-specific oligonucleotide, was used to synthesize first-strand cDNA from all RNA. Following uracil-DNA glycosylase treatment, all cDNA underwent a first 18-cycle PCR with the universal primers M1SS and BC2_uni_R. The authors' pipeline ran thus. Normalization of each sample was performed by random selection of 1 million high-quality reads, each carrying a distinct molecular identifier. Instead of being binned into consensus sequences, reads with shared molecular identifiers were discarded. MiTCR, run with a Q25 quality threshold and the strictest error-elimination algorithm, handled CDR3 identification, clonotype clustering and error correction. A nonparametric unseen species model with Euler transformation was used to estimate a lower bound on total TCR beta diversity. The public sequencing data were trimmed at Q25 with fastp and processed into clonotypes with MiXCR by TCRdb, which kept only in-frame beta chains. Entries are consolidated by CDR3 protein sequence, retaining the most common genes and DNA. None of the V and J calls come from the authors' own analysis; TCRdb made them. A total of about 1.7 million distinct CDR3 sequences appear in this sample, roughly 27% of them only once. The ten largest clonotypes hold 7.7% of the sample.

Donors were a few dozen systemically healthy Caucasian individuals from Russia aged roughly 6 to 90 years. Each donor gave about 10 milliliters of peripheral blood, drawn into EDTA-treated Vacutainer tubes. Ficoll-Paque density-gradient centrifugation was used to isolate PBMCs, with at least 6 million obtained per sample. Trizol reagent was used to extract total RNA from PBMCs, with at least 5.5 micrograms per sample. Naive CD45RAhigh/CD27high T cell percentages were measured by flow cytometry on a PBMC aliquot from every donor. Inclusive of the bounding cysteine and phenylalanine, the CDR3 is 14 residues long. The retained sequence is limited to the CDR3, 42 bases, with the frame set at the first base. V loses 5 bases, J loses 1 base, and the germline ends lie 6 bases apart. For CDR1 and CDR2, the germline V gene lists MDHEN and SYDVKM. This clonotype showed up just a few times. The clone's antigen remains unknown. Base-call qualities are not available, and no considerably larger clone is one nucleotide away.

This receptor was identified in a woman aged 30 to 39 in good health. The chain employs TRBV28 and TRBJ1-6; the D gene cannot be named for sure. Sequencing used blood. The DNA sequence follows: TGTGCCAGCAGTCCGAGGTCCTATAATTCACCCCTCCACTTT. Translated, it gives CASSPRSYNSPLHF.